This TCR beta chain was captured by sequencing in a study of blood T cell repertoires in COVID-19. The wider study: Some COVID-19 samples were acute and others convalescent; all came from the United States, Italy and Spain.

Profiling relied on immunoSEQ multiplex PCR, and the TCRdb table lists in-frame clones only, not all of them. In the table there are roughly 310,000 clones, more than 90% of which are singletons. Cohorts were determined from participant-reported clinical history. The TCR comes from a man aged 60-69 years who had recovered from COVID-19. Sequences were obtained from PBMCs or T cells enriched from blood (not recorded which).

The CDR3 here is CAWSVSRTDNSNQPQHF. The CDR3 coding sequence is TGTGCCTGGAGTGTATCCCGGACAGACAATAGCAATCAGCCCCAGCATTTT. The chain couples TRBV30 to TRBJ1-5, with a possible D match to TRBD1 (6 bases). This CDR3 contains 17 residues. Germline values: CDR1 GTSNPN, CDR2 SVGIG (reference sequence). Between the trimmed V and J ends, which lost 0 bases and 0 bases, there was a span of 15 bases.